What follows is one T cell receptor beta chain and its context. The target antigen is unknown. One end of the junction varies from germline; a read error may be responsible. After template switching added a universal primer site, the resulting cDNA carried unique molecular identifiers. TCRdb called the 5' RACE reads again in MiXCR, with one record for every CDR3 protein. Among around 530,000 distinct CDR3 sequences listed, roughly 15% were seen once. These data are taken from a study of identical twins. Study results and caveats: Abundant cord blood beta clonotypes carried fewer insertions; memory repertoires showed none. Twins shared out-of-frame alpha sequences with excess low generation probability. Zero-insertion results could be subject to partial confounding by invariant MAIT and iNKT cells.

This CDR3 has 13 residues. The same data also contributed to another study, on yellow fever vaccine responses in identical twins.

The specimen was CD4+ T cells sorted from blood. The TCR was taken from a woman aged 18-29 years in good health. The chain has TRBV12-3 or TRBV12-4 and TRBJ2-7, with 9 nucleotides matching TRBD2. CDR3 nucleotide sequence: TGTGCCAGCAGTCTAGCGGGGAAATACGAGCAGTACTTC. Its protein is CASSLAGKYEQYF.